The 5 T cell receptor beta chains presented below share a single source sample, sequenced in a study of T-cell reconstitution after alpha-beta-depleted transplantation in children. TCRbeta library construction was performed incorporating unique molecular identifiers. Via MiXCR, TCRdb re-called the PCR reads, giving one row per CDR3 protein. The sample lists about a million distinct CDR3 sequences, 25% to 30% occurring once. Material: PBMCs, mostly from graft donor cells, obtained 360 days after TCRalphabeta/CD19-depleted stem cell transplant. The receptors shown here come from a boy in the first two years of life who had a stem cell transplant for SCID, so the T cells may come from the graft donor.

The chain recombines TRBV12-3 or TRBV12-4 with TRBJ1-2; TRBD1 matches at 9 bases. This CDR3 region has 14 residues. With V trimmed by 5 bases and J by 9 bases, 10 bases remained unmatched. The CDR3 DNA reads TGTGCCAGCAGTCCCTCGGGACAGGGCGGTCGCTACACCTTC. Translation: CASSPSGQGGRYTF.

The chain carries TRBV7-9 and TRBJ2-1; TRBD1 or TRBD2 may be the D gene (6 bases each). Looked up from germline, CDR1 is SEHNR and CDR2 is FQNEAQ (reference sequence). The CDR3 contains 15 residues. The V gene lost 5 bases and the J gene lost 4 bases, with 15 bases spanning the gap. The CDR3 protein is CASSRRGRPYNEQFF. CDR3 DNA: TGTGCCAGCAGCCGTAGGGGGAGGCCATACAATGAGCAGTTCTTC.

The chain links TRBV5-1 to TRBJ2-3; D possibly corresponds to TRBD1 (6 bases). The CDR3 is 14 amino acids. Germline values: CDR1 SGHRS, CDR2 YFSETQ. The ends were cut back, 5 bases at V and 4 bases at J, with 14 bases in the middle. The DNA for the CDR3 is TGCGCCAGCAGGGGGGCAGTTGGGGCAGATACGCAGTATTTT. It specifies CASRGAVGADTQYF.

This clonotype was seen more than once but under ten times. This sequence joins TRBV4-1 and TRBJ2-1; 9 nucleotides match TRBD1. The V and J ends lost 2 bases and 7 bases, in that order; junction bases with no gene match: 15. Germline-derived CDR1 and CDR2 are MGHRA and YSYEKL. The CDR3 contains 18 residues. The CDR3 DNA sequence: TGCGCCAGCAGCCAACCTACCACCGAGACAGGGGGTTTAAATGAGCAGTTCTTC. Amino acids: CASSQPTTETGGLNEQFF.

J is TRBJ1-1 and V is TRBV7-3, with D perhaps TRBD1 (6 bases). Germline V CDR1 and CDR2: SGHTA, FQGTGA. CDR3 length equals 15 residues. V was cut by 5 bases and J by 4 bases, with 17 bases left in between. CDR3 bases: TGTGCCAGCAGCCCACAGGGCCGAGATGGCACTGAAGCTTTCTTT. Its translation is CASSPQGRDGTEAFF.